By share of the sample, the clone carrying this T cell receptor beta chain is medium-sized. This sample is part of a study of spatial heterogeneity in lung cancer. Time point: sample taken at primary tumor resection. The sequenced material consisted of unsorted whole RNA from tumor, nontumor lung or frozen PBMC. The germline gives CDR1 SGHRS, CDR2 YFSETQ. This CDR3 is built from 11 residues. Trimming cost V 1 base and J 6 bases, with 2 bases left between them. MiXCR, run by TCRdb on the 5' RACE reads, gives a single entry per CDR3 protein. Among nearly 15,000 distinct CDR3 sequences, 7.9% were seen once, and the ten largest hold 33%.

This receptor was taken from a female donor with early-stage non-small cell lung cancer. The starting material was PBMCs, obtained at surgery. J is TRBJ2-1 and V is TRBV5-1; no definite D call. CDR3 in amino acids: CASSLFNEQFF. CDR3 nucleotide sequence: TGCGCCAGCAGCTTGTTCAATGAGCAGTTCTTC.